This T cell receptor beta chain appears in the sequencing data of a study of shared clonotypes between healthy human individuals. Produced via immunoSEQ multiplex PCR; TCRdb's table is partial and in-frame only. The sample includes approximately 740,000 clones, roughly 70% of them seen just once. Study results and caveats: Across a handful of donors, naive CD4 shared 5% to 5.5%, naive CD8 approximately 3.5%, memory CD4 roughly 2.5%, memory CD8 roughly 0.37%. Sequencing depth was predicted to influence how clonotypes are shared among donors.

CDR1 is KGHSH, CDR2 LQKENI, per germline. V gave up 3 bases and J gave up 4 bases; unmatched junction bases: 5. CDR3 size: 14 residues. As concerns this clone: Its antigen is unknown.

This chain uses TRBV18 with TRBJ1-2; 7 bases match TRBD1. The sample taken for sequencing was memory CD4+ T cells sorted from blood. Specified subset: CD45RA-negative fraction. The TCR comes from a woman in her twenties or thirties in good health. CDR3: CASSPPDRFYGYTF. CDR3 DNA: TGTGCCAGCTCACCTCCGGACAGGTTCTATGGCTACACCTTC. The full variable domain, completed using reference TRBV18 and TRBJ1-2, is NAGVMQNPRHLVRRRGQEARLRCSPMKGHSHVYWYRQLPEEGLKFMVYLQKENIIDESGMPKERFSAEFPKEGPSILRIQQVVRGDSAAYFCASSPPDRFYGYTFGSGTRLTVV.